These 27 T cell receptor beta chains originate from one sample sequenced in a study of Graves' ophthalmopathy and Graves' hyperthyroidism. The TCR beta CDR3 regions underwent amplification from RNA transcripts. The library came from an HTBI-primed first-round RT-PCR and a second-round multiplex PCR. TCRdb reprocessed the multiplex PCR reads via MiXCR and lists one record per CDR3 protein. The table shows some 520,000 distinct CDR3 sequences, with 14% occurring only once. The specimen was blood. Receptors originate from a woman aged 30 to 39 with Graves' ophthalmopathy.

This clonotype has a count of ten or more. A read error may produce the germline difference seen at one junction end. V gene TRBV15 combines with J gene TRBJ1-1; weak D call: TRBD1 (5 bases). The CDR3 is 15 residues long. Germline lookup yields CDR1 LNHNV and CDR2 YYDKDF (reference sequence). The CDR3: CATRRAGRANTEAFF. The CDR3 nucleotides are TGTGCCACCAGGAGAGCCGGCAGGGCTAACACTGAAGCTTTCTTT.

This clonotype showed up many times. The rearrangement uses TRBV6-5 and TRBJ2-7; D uncertain. The CDR3 is 12 amino acids. The V end lost 4 bases, the J end lost 6 bases, and 10 bases lay between the germline ends. CDR1 MNHEY and CDR2 SVGAGI come from the germline V gene. CDR3 sequence: CASSSPDAEQYF. CDR3 nucleotides: TGTGCCAGCAGTTCCCCGGACGCCGAGCAGTACTTC.

This clonotype was seen a single time. With a much larger clone just one base away, this may be a read error. V and J are TRBV28 and TRBJ2-2; 7 nucleotides match TRBD1. The germline V gene encodes CDR1 MDHEN and CDR2 SYDVKM. The CDR3 runs to 15 residues. V lost 6 bases, J lost 3 bases, and 7 bases stayed unmatched. CDR3 in DNA: TGTGCCAGCAGGTCGACAGGGATATACACCGGGGAGCTGTTTTTT. Its protein product is CASRSTGIYTGELFF.

This clonotype was counted ten times or more. This sequence joins TRBV6-5 and TRBJ2-7, with 7 positions matching TRBD2. There are 17 residues in the CDR3. The V and J ends lost 2 bases and 2 bases, in that order; junction bases with no gene match: 12. Germline V gene sequence: CDR1 MNHEY, CDR2 SVGAGI. CDR3 in amino acids: CASSYPRKRDRPYEQYF. In DNA, the CDR3 is TGTGCCAGCAGTTACCCAAGAAAGCGGGACCGACCCTACGAGCAGTACTTC.

There are a few counts of this clonotype. Possible read error: a much larger clone is one base away. J is TRBJ2-4 and V is TRBV6-5, with D unresolved. There are 13 residues in the CDR3. Germline CDR1 reads MNHEY; CDR2 reads SVGAGI. The CDR3 is CASCQSWVNIKYF. The CDR3 DNA is TGTGCCAGCTGCCAGTCCTGGGTAAACATTAAGTACTTC.

This clonotype was counted many times. The chain recombines TRBV6-1 with TRBJ2-7; 9 bases are a match to TRBD1. There are 14 residues in the CDR3. J was trimmed by 6 bases and V by 0 bases; bases with no gene match: 3. CDR1 MNHNS and CDR2 SASEGT come from the germline V gene. CDR3 residues: CASSEAQGAVEQYF. The CDR3 nucleotides read TGTGCCAGCAGTGAAGCACAGGGGGCAGTCGAGCAGTACTTC.

The chain couples TRBV6-5 to TRBJ1-5, with 9 bases aligning to TRBD1. Looked up from germline, CDR1 is MNHEY and CDR2 is SVGAGI. The CDR3 totals 15 residues. With V trimmed by 0 bases and J by 4 bases, 1 base remained unmatched. Written as DNA, the CDR3 is TGTGCCAGCAGTTACTCCGGGACAGGGAATCAGCCCCAGCATTTT. Protein product: CASSYSGTGNQPQHF.

This clonotype showed up many times. The chain joins TRBV28 to TRBJ1-1; D is perhaps TRBD1 (6 bases). The V and J ends lost 11 bases and 1 base respectively, with 14 bases between them. The CDR3 runs 13 residues. Germline lookup yields CDR1 MDHEN and CDR2 SYDVKM. DNA for the CDR3: TGTGCCGTCCAGGGACATCCGAACACTGAAGCTTTCTTT. It is translated as CAVQGHPNTEAFF.

This chain links TRBV7-9 with TRBJ1-6; possible D gene TRBD1, 6 bases. V lost 1 base to trimming and J lost 8 bases, with 21 bases between them. In germline, CDR1 is SEHNR, CDR2 FQNEAQ (reference sequence). CDR3 length: 18 residues. This chain's CDR3 is CASSLEPGHSQLHSPLHF. In DNA, the CDR3 is TGTGCCAGCAGCTTAGAACCGGGACATTCGCAGCTCCATTCACCCCTCCACTTT.

This clonotype was found many times. The chain carries TRBV7-3 and TRBJ2-2; 9 bases fit TRBD1. From germline, CDR1 is SGHTA and CDR2 FQGTGA. With V trimmed by 5 bases and J by 3 bases, 4 bases remained unmatched. The CDR3 extends over 15 amino acids. The CDR3 nucleotides are TGTGCCAGCAGCGCCGGGACAGGGTACACCGGGGAGCTGTTTTTT. Protein product: CASSAGTGYTGELFF.

In regard to this clonotype: A much larger clone lies one base from this, so it may be a read error. The chain joins TRBV28 to TRBJ2-7; D is ambiguous. The V and J ends lost 7 bases and 5 bases respectively, with 9 bases between them. Germline V lookup: CDR1 MDHEN, CDR2 SYDVKM. The CDR3 has 11 amino acids. This chain's CDR3 is CASKGRHEQYF. The DNA for the CDR3 is TGTGCCAGCAAGGGAAGGCACGAGCAGTACTTC.

This clonotype was seen repeatedly, ten times or more. CDR3 nucleotides: TGTGCCAGCAGTTTAACTGAACGGCACACCGGGGAGCTGTTTTTT. This gives the protein CASSLTERHTGELFF. The gene calls are TRBV28 and TRBJ2-2; D remains ambiguous. The V gene's germline CDR1 is MDHEN and CDR2 SYDVKM. V lost 2 bases to trimming and J lost 3 bases, with 10 bases between them. The length of the CDR3 is 15 residues.

This clonotype came up many times. This chain links TRBV12-5 with TRBJ2-5; a weak D match, TRBD1 (5 bases). V shed 3 bases and J shed 5 bases, with 16 bases lying between them. CDR1 is LGHNT, CDR2 FRNRAP, per germline. This CDR3 region has 15 residues. This CDR3 is CASGFGASLRETQYF. CDR3 DNA sequence: TGTGCTAGTGGTTTTGGGGCCTCACTGAGGGAGACCCAGTACTTC.

This sequence joins TRBV11-2 and TRBJ1-6, with 9 nucleotides matching TRBD1. Germline V lookup: CDR1 SGHAT, CDR2 FQNNGV. Unmatched junction bases numbered 11, after V lost 1 base and J lost 10 bases. The CDR3 spans 17 residues. The CDR3 DNA sequence: TGTGCCAGCAGCTTAGGGAGGGGACAGGGCGATTTGTCACCCCTCCACTTT. It translates to CASSLGRGQGDLSPLHF.

The chain carries TRBV6-1 and TRBJ2-7; possibly TRBD2 for D (6 bases). The CDR3 is 13 amino acids. The V end lost 6 bases, the J end lost 6 bases, and 15 bases lay between the germline ends. The germline V gene has CDR1 MNHNS and CDR2 SASEGT. CDR3 coding DNA: TGTGCCAGCAGCGACCCGGGACTGATCGAGCAGTACTTC. It codes for CASSDPGLIEQYF.

The genes are TRBV19 and TRBJ2-7, with D perhaps TRBD1 (6 bases). Trimming left V 2 bases short and J 2 bases short, with 13 bases between. The germline V gene encodes CDR1 LNHDA and CDR2 SQIVND (reference sequence). The length of the CDR3 is 15 residues. CDR3 in amino acids: CASSISGRGTYEQYF. CDR3 in DNA: TGTGCCAGTAGTATAAGTGGCAGGGGCACCTACGAGCAGTACTTC.

A remark on this clonotype: This is likely a read error, given that the CDR3 carries no conserved phenylalanine or tryptophan at its end. The limits of the CDR3 on the DNA are not certain, so only TCRdb's listed CDR3 is given. V gene TRBV4-1 combines with J gene TRBJ1-5; the tabulated D call, TRBD1, remains unverified against the DNA. The CDR3 is 15 amino acids long, termini counted. Germline V gives CDR1 MGHRA, CDR2 YSYEKL. CDR3 protein: CASSQGGANNQPQQL.

This clonotype was observed many times. This rearrangement joins TRBV6-1 to TRBJ1-6, with a weak D call TRBD1 (5 bases). CDR3 length: 17 residues. Trimming left V 3 bases short and J 8 bases short, with 20 bases between. The germline V gene has CDR1 MNHNS and CDR2 SASEGT. As DNA, the CDR3 is TGTGCCAGCAGTGAGGCCCAAGGGGCCGGCTCTTATTCACCCCTCCACTTT. This sequence encodes CASSEAQGAGSYSPLHF.

The rearrangement uses TRBV29-1 and TRBJ1-2; D gene ambiguous. Trimming took 5 bases from V and 1 from J, leaving 11 bases between them. The CDR3 extends over 13 amino acids. CDR1 is SQVTM, CDR2 ANQGSEA, per germline. The CDR3 DNA reads TGCAGCGTTTTGCGGACGGGTAACTATGGCTACACCTTC. This sequence encodes CSVLRTGNYGYTF.

This clonotype was recorded at least ten times. V gene TRBV9 combines with J gene TRBJ1-3, with D possibly being TRBD1 (6 bases). The germline gives CDR1 SGDLS, CDR2 YYNGEE. V was trimmed by 0 bases and J by 0 bases, leaving 19 bases between them. The CDR3 has 19 amino acids. The CDR3 spells CASSVVGGQPTSSGNTIYF. The CDR3 DNA reads as TGTGCCAGCAGCGTAGTGGGGGGCCAACCTACAAGCTCTGGAAACACCATATATTTT. The whole variable domain, filled in from reference TRBV9 and TRBJ1-3, reads DSGVTQTPKHLITATGQRVTLRCSPRSGDLSVYWYQQSLDQGLQFLIQYYNGEERAKGNILERFSAQQFPDLHSELNLSSLELGDSALYFCASSVVGGQPTSSGNTIYFGEGSWLTVV.

This clonotype was seen repeatedly, ten times or more. The V gene is TRBV12-3 or TRBV12-4, the J gene TRBJ1-2, with 9 bases fitting TRBD1. With 5 bases clipped from V and 6 bases from J, the junction kept 4 bases outside the gene matches. This CDR3 has 13 amino acids. DNA for the CDR3: TGTGCCAGCAGTCTCGGACAGGGGAATGGCTACACCTTC. Its protein is CASSLGQGNGYTF.

The chain recombines TRBV24-1 with TRBJ1-1, with 10 bases fitting TRBD1. The CDR3 length is 18 residues. The germline V gene has CDR1 KGHDR and CDR2 SFDVKD. Unmatched junction bases numbered 16, after V lost 7 bases and J lost 3 bases. The CDR3 DNA reads TGTGCCACCAGCAGAACCCTGGGACAGGGGCGGGTGTACACTGAAGCTTTCTTT. Amino acid sequence: CATSRTLGQGRVYTEAFF.

This clonotype was detected many times. The V call is TRBV12-3 or TRBV12-4, the J call TRBJ2-5, with 14 bases aligning to TRBD2. The CDR3 contains 17 residues. The V segment lost 6 bases and the J segment 1 base; nucleotides outside the gene matches: 7. DNA for the CDR3: TGTGCCAGCAGGCCTATCGGGACTAGCGGGGGCCAAGAGACCCAGTACTTC. It encodes CASRPIGTSGGQETQYF.

This clonotype was seen ten or more times. The rearrangement uses TRBV27 and TRBJ2-7, with 9 positions matching TRBD2. V gave up 2 bases and J gave up 3 bases; unmatched junction bases: 5. Germline loops: CDR1 MNHEY, CDR2 SMNVEV (reference sequence). The CDR3 length is 15 residues. Here the CDR3 reads CASSLRLAAFYEQYF. Here the CDR3 DNA reads TGTGCCAGCAGTTTACGACTAGCGGCTTTCTACGAGCAGTACTTC.

In this sample, this clonotype turned up many times. The chain links TRBV28 to TRBJ1-2, with 7 bases fitting TRBD1. The CDR3 covers 12 residues. V was pared by 11 bases and J by 1 base, with 4 bases of the junction left unmatched. Germline V lookup: CDR1 MDHEN, CDR2 SYDVKM. CDR3 in amino acids: CAGGQLNYGYTF. The CDR3 nucleotides read TGTGCCGGGGGACAGCTTAACTATGGCTACACCTTC.

Many counts were recorded for this clonotype. The J gene is TRBJ2-2, the V gene TRBV6-4; unclear D gene. The CDR3 totals 14 residues. CDR1 and CDR2 (germline): MRHNA, SNTAGT. V was trimmed by 0 bases and J by 5 bases, leaving 7 bases between them. CDR3 nucleotides: TGTGCCAGCAGTGACTCTATGGGGACCGGGGAGCTGTTTTTT. Protein: CASSDSMGTGELFF.

The table lists this clonotype with many counts. The chain employs TRBV28 and TRBJ1-2, with a weak D call TRBD1 (5 bases). Germline-derived CDR1 and CDR2 are MDHEN and SYDVKM. V lost 6 bases and J 5 bases, leaving 22 bases between the germline ends. The CDR3 sequence is 16 residues long. The CDR3 loop is CASSPLFLRVGYGYTF. The CDR3, as DNA: TGTGCCAGCAGCCCTCTCTTTCTCAGGGTTGGTTATGGCTACACCTTC.